The clone carrying this T cell receptor beta chain appeared a few times. The antigen remains undetermined. The data originate from a study of neurological immune-mediated disorders. Overall study findings and caveats: Across subjects, no CDR3 amino acid sequence appeared in expanded clones of more than one subject, a finding that suggested private repertoires in all groups.

The team produced cDNA through 5'RACE using 10-nucleotide random UMIs. TCRdb independently ran MiXCR on the 5' RACE reads; one entry per CDR3 protein. Among 80,000 or so distinct CDR3 sequences, around 9.9% were seen once, and the ten largest hold about 1.8%. Germline V CDR1 and CDR2: SEHNR, FQNEAQ (reference sequence). The CDR3 covers 15 residues. V shed 5 bases and J 7 bases; nucleotides not matched to a gene: 7. The TCR sequence derives from a man in his fifties in good health. The chain combines TRBV7-9 with TRBJ1-6; TRBD1 aligns across 8 bases. The sequencing input was PBMCs. The CDR3 sequence: CASSPAGGGNSPLHF. DNA of the CDR3: TGTGCCAGCAGCCCCGCAGGGGGCGGCAATTCACCCCTCCACTTT.